This T cell receptor beta chain is drawn from a study of blood T cell repertoires in COVID-19. Study-level information: Acute-phase and convalescent COVID-19 samples originated in the United States, Italy and Spain.

This CDR3 is built from 13 residues. V lost 2 bases, J lost 2 bases, and 7 bases lay in between. Germline V gene lookup returns CDR1 MNHEY and CDR2 SMNVEV (reference sequence). How the authors handled the data: Amplified reference gene primers provided the basis for estimating nucleated cell counts. TCRdb's table, derived via immunoSEQ multiplex PCR, lists solely in-frame clones and lacks some. That table is the source of V, J and clone size, and D and trimming were worked out from the DNA. The table shows about 180,000 clones, with 89% occurring only once. The source material was peripheral blood. The TCR comes from a man aged 18 to 35 who had recovered from COVID-19. The J gene is TRBJ2-7, the V gene TRBV27; D possibly corresponds to TRBD2 (6 bases). The CDR3 sequence is CASSLLATYEQYF. The CDR3 nucleotides are TGTGCCAGCAGTTTACTAGCGACCTACGAGCAGTACTTC.